This is a list of T cell receptor beta chains from one sample in a study of naive and memory T cell subsets. TCRdb analysed the UMI-ligation and nested PCR reads with MiXCR anew, one entry per CDR3 protein. Among about 21,000 distinct CDR3 sequences listed, approximately 10% were seen once. Sequenced sample: central memory CD8+ T cells from blood. The source is a human donor in good health. CDR3s leave out the opening cysteine and the closing phenylalanine or tryptophan.

J,V,length,CDR3
TRBJ2-1,TRBV7-8,11,ASSRVSGGEQF
TRBJ2-3,TRBV15,16,ATSRASGRALYPDTQY
TRBJ2-1,TRBV4-3,13,ASSQDEGASYEQF
TRBJ2-7,TRBV14,14,ASSQVLGGSSYEQY
TRBJ1-1,TRBV3-1,14,ASSQDLADMNTEAF
TRBJ2-5,TRBV4-1,12,ASSPPGGWETQY
TRBJ2-1,TRBV14,13,ASRPDRGDSNEQF
TRBJ1-4,TRBV7-9,11,ASSFQANEKLF
TRBJ1-5,TRBV4-3,11,ASSQDRGQPQH
TRBJ1-4,TRBV27,12,ASSFGGWGEKLF